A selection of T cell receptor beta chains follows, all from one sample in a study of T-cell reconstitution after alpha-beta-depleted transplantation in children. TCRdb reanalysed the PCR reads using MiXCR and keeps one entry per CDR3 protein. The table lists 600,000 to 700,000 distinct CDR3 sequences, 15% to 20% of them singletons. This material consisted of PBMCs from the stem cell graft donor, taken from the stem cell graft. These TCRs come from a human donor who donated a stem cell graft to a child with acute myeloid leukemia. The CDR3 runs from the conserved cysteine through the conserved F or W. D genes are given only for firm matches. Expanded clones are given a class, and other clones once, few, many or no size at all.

CDR3 protein: CSARSRDTGQETQYF
CDR3 DNA: TGCAGTGCTAGATCACGGGATACAGGACAAGAGACCCAGTACTTC
clone size: many
D gene: NA
V gene: TRBV20-1
J gene: TRBJ2-5

CDR3 protein: CASSFGQGEGNQPQHF
CDR3 DNA: TGTGCCAGCAGCTTTGGACAGGGGGAGGGTAATCAGCCCCAGCATTTT
clone size: NA
D gene: TRBD1
V gene: TRBV7-8
J gene: TRBJ1-5

CDR3 protein: CAWSGQSGNTIYF
CDR3 DNA: TGTGCCTGGAGTGGGCAGTCTGGAAACACCATATATTTT
clone size: NA
D gene: NA
V gene: TRBV30
J gene: TRBJ1-3

CDR3 protein: CASSPGPSDSGNTIYF
CDR3 DNA: TGTGCCAGCAGTCCGGGTCCCTCGGACTCTGGAAACACCATATATTTT
clone size: NA
D gene: NA
V gene: TRBV12-3/TRBV12-4
J gene: TRBJ1-3

CDR3 protein: CASTTDSLESPLHF
CDR3 DNA: TGTGCCAGCACCACGGACAGTTTGGAATCACCCCTCCACTTT
clone size: many
D gene: NA
V gene: TRBV12-3/TRBV12-4
J gene: TRBJ1-6

CDR3 protein: CASSLSSGGGAEAFF
CDR3 DNA: TGTGCCAGCAGTTTATCTTCAGGGGGAGGGGCTGAAGCTTTCTTT
clone size: few
D gene: TRBD1
V gene: TRBV27
J gene: TRBJ1-1

CDR3 protein: CASSLLLAGGRDTQYF
CDR3 DNA: TGCGCCAGCAGCTTGTTACTAGCGGGGGGGAGAGATACGCAGTATTTT
clone size: many
D gene: TRBD2
V gene: TRBV5-1
J gene: TRBJ2-3

CDR3 protein: CASSPDTTRILSYGYTF
CDR3 DNA: TGTGCCAGCAGTCCCGATACAACTCGCATTTTAAGCTATGGCTACACCTTC
clone size: few
D gene: NA
V gene: TRBV27
J gene: TRBJ1-2

CDR3 protein: CSVLPRSSVQETQYF
CDR3 DNA: TGCAGCGTCCTCCCGAGGTCTAGCGTGCAAGAGACCCAGTACTTC
clone size: many
D gene: NA
V gene: TRBV29-1
J gene: TRBJ2-5

CDR3 protein: CSASRGTSGLTDTQYF
CDR3 DNA: TGCAGTGCTAGCCGTGGGACTAGCGGTCTCACAGATACGCAGTATTTT
clone size: many
D gene: TRBD2
V gene: TRBV20-1
J gene: TRBJ2-3

CDR3 protein: CAISDDDRPTYNEQFF
CDR3 DNA: TGTGCCATCAGTGATGACGACAGGCCAACCTACAATGAGCAGTTCTTC
clone size: many
D gene: NA
V gene: TRBV10-3
J gene: TRBJ2-1

CDR3 protein: CATSSSERNEQFF
CDR3 DNA: TGTGCCACCTCGAGCTCAGAGCGCAATGAGCAGTTCTTC
clone size: NA
D gene: NA
V gene: TRBV24-1
J gene: TRBJ2-1

CDR3 protein: CASSLGSGVNTEAFF
CDR3 DNA: TGTGCCAGCAGCTTGGGATCAGGGGTGAACACTGAAGCTTTCTTT
clone size: many
D gene: NA
V gene: TRBV5-5
J gene: TRBJ1-1

CDR3 protein: CASSFWRVRREAGELFF
CDR3 DNA: TGTGCCAGCAGTTTTTGGCGGGTCAGAAGAGAGGCCGGGGAGCTGTTTTTT
clone size: NA
D gene: NA
V gene: TRBV12-3/TRBV12-4
J gene: TRBJ2-2

CDR3 protein: CSARALSGTLYNEQFF
CDR3 DNA: TGCAGTGCTAGAGCCCTGTCCGGGACTCTGTACAATGAGCAGTTCTTC
clone size: NA
D gene: NA
V gene: TRBV20-1
J gene: TRBJ2-1

CDR3 protein: CATSDYLGQLQGTDTQYF
CDR3 DNA: TGTGCCACCAGTGATTACTTGGGACAGCTACAGGGCACAGATACGCAGTATTTT
clone size: NA
D gene: TRBD1
V gene: TRBV24-1
J gene: TRBJ2-3

CDR3 protein: CASSRQGKTEANYGYTF
CDR3 DNA: TGTGCCAGCAGTAGACAGGGAAAGACGGAGGCGAACTATGGCTACACCTTC
clone size: many
D gene: TRBD1
V gene: TRBV6-5
J gene: TRBJ1-2

CDR3 protein: CASSSGTGGSADTQYF
CDR3 DNA: TGTGCCAGCAGTTCCGGGACAGGGGGCAGTGCAGATACGCAGTATTTT
clone size: many
D gene: TRBD1
V gene: TRBV12-3/TRBV12-4
J gene: TRBJ2-3

CDR3 protein: CASSLGPPGQDSPNTGELFF
CDR3 DNA: TGCGCCAGCAGCTTGGGACCTCCGGGACAGGATTCTCCGAACACCGGGGAGCTGTTTTTT
clone size: NA
D gene: TRBD1
V gene: TRBV5-1
J gene: TRBJ2-2

CDR3 protein: CASSKEGLEGRGRAEAFF
CDR3 DNA: TGTGCCAGCAGCAAAGAAGGTCTCGAGGGGAGGGGGCGCGCTGAAGCTTTCTTT
clone size: few
D gene: NA
V gene: TRBV21-1
J gene: TRBJ1-1

CDR3 protein: CATSDFSSYGYTF
CDR3 DNA: TGTGCCACCAGTGATTTTTCCAGCTATGGCTACACCTTC
clone size: NA
D gene: NA
V gene: TRBV24-1
J gene: TRBJ1-2

CDR3 protein: CASTRDLAGEQFF
CDR3 DNA: TGTGCCAGCACTCGGGACCTAGCGGGGGAGCAGTTCTTC
clone size: NA
D gene: TRBD2
V gene: TRBV11-2
J gene: TRBJ2-1

CDR3 protein: CSALLDYGYTF
CDR3 DNA: TGCAGTGCCCTCCTCGACTATGGCTACACCTTC
clone size: many
D gene: NA
V gene: TRBV20-1
J gene: TRBJ1-2